Included here is one TCR beta chain sequence, with context. Trimming took 0 bases from V and 4 from J; bases not matched to a gene: 15. CDR3 length: 19 residues. Germline lookup yields CDR1 LGHDT and CDR2 YNNKEL (reference sequence). MiXCR, run by TCRdb on the PCR reads, gives a single entry per CDR3 protein. The data contain around 480,000 distinct CDR3 sequences, 20% to 25% of them seen just once; the ten biggest clones take up around 0.84%. This sample is drawn from a study of molecular identifiers for immune sequencing clone quantification. The chain couples TRBV3-1 to TRBJ2-3, with 8 nucleotides matching TRBD2. The clonotype comes from a human donor in good health. Some libraries in this study had Jurkat cell RNA spiked in. The source material was naive CD8+ T cells from blood, with Jurkat cell RNA spiked in. Subset given: FACS-sorted CD8+CD4-CCR7+CD45RA+ naive T cells. CDR3 loop: CASSQDRFGIAGRADTQYF. As DNA, the CDR3 is TGTGCCAGCAGCCAAGATCGTTTCGGAATAGCGGGGAGGGCAGATACGCAGTATTTT.